These 20 T cell receptor beta chains were all obtained from the same sample, sequenced in a study of Graves' ophthalmopathy and Graves' hyperthyroidism. Amplification of TCR beta CDR3 regions used RNA transcripts. First-round RT-PCR employed HTBI primers, with a second-round multiplex PCR after it. TCRdb called the multiplex PCR reads again in MiXCR, with one record for every CDR3 protein. The data show under 800,000 distinct CDR3 sequences, approximately 21% seen once. Sequences were obtained from peripheral blood. Every receptor here comes from a woman between 18 and 29 years old with stable Graves' hyperthyroidism. Some clones in this sample may be carry-over from other donors' samples.

The chain carries TRBV28 and TRBJ1-5, with 10 bases that match TRBD1. V was pared by 6 bases and J by 0 bases, with 11 bases of the junction left unmatched. Germline values: CDR1 MDHEN, CDR2 SYDVKM. The CDR3 runs to 18 residues. CDR3 nucleotides: TGTGCCAGCAGCTCGGACAGGGGGATCGATTTTAGCAATCAGCCCCAGCATTTT. This translates into CASSSDRGIDFSNQPQHF.

There are many counts of this clonotype. This chain joins TRBV29-1 and TRBJ1-2; D remains unclear. Deletions cut 2 bases from V and 0 bases from J, with 10 bases between. The CDR3 has 14 amino acids. Per the germline V gene, CDR1 is SQVTM and CDR2 is ANQGSEA. The CDR3 DNA sequence: TGCAGCGTTGAACTGGAGGCGGCTAACTATGGCTACACCTTC. The encoded protein is CSVELEAANYGYTF.

This clonotype was counted at least ten times. J is TRBJ2-7 and V is TRBV7-2; TRBD1 matches 8 bases. The germline V gene has CDR1 SGHTA and CDR2 FQGNSA. With V trimmed by 6 bases and J by 3 bases, 10 bases remained unmatched. The CDR3 contains 15 residues. The CDR3 nucleotides read TGTGCCAGCAGACTCGGACAGGGCGACTACTACGAGCAGTACTTC. It translates to CASRLGQGDYYEQYF.

The chain recombines TRBV7-8 with TRBJ2-5, with 11 bases identical to TRBD2. This CDR3 region has 17 residues. J gave up 5 bases and V 0 bases, and 8 bases lay outside the gene matches. In germline, CDR1 is SGHVS, CDR2 FQNEAQ. The CDR3 reads CASSLAWLAGGRETQYF. The CDR3 nucleotides are TGTGCCAGCAGCTTAGCGTGGCTAGCGGGAGGACGGGAGACCCAGTACTTC.

In this sample, this clonotype turned up a few times. V gene TRBV2 combines with J gene TRBJ1-5, with D perhaps matching TRBD1 (6 bases). The germline V gene encodes CDR1 SNHLY and CDR2 FYNNEI. Trimming stripped 6 bases from V and 0 bases from J, with 15 bases between. The CDR3 runs 16 residues. CDR3 loop: CASSGQGRTSNQPQHF. The CDR3 coding sequence is TGTGCCAGCAGCGGTCAGGGGCGAACTAGCAATCAGCCCCAGCATTTT.

This clonotype was detected many times. V gene TRBV7-3 combines with J gene TRBJ2-7; weak D call: TRBD1 (6 bases). V was shortened by 10 bases and J by 3 bases, with 40 bases between the two germline ends. The CDR3 has 21 amino acids. Germline assignment: CDR1 SGHTA and CDR2 FQGTGA. The CDR3 region has the DNA TGTGCCACTGCCGTAAGGGGACACCTCCTTGGGGGACCGCTTCTGAGCTACGAGCAGTACTTC. Translation: CATAVRGHLLGGPLLSYEQYF.

This clonotype was recorded many times. This chain links TRBV29-1 with TRBJ1-1; 11 nucleotides match TRBD1. CDR3 length: 14 residues. CDR1 and CDR2 (germline): SQVTM, ANQGSEA. Trimming removed 1 base from V and 5 bases from J; junction bases left unmatched: 3. For the CDR3, the DNA is TGCAGCGTTGAAGGGACAGGGGGCGAGACTGAAGCTTTCTTT. Its protein product is CSVEGTGGETEAFF.

This clonotype was counted only a few times. J is TRBJ2-7 and V is TRBV12-3 or TRBV12-4; D may be TRBD1 (6 bases). The CDR3 is 13 residues long. V dropped 4 bases and J dropped 2 bases, with 9 bases sitting between them. CDR3 DNA: TGTGCCAGCAGTTGGGACAACGCCTACGAGCAGTACTTC. This gives the protein CASSWDNAYEQYF.

This chain joins TRBV29-1 and TRBJ2-7; 9 nucleotides align to TRBD1. The CDR3 length is 13 residues. V gave up 6 bases and J gave up 3 bases; unmatched junction bases: 6. Germline V gene lookup returns CDR1 SQVTM and CDR2 ANQGSEA. CDR3 protein: CSVLTGGGYEQYF. CDR3 coding DNA: TGCAGCGTCCTTACAGGGGGCGGCTACGAGCAGTACTTC.

This clonotype was seen at least ten times. The chain employs TRBV6-2 or TRBV6-3 and TRBJ2-6; D gene ambiguous. Trimming left V 6 bases short and J 1 base short, with 10 bases between. Germline CDR1 and CDR2: MNHEY and SVGEGT. This CDR3 contains 15 residues. CDR3 DNA sequence: TGTGCCAGCAGCATTCCCCAATCTGGGGCCAACGTCCTGACTTTC. Translation gives CASSIPQSGANVLTF.

This chain links TRBV10-3 with TRBJ2-5, with D unresolved. Trimming took 5 bases from V and 2 from J, leaving 9 bases between them. From germline, CDR1 is ENHRY and CDR2 SYGVKD. This CDR3 has 13 amino acids. CDR3 nucleotides: TGTGCCATCAGTCCCCGCAGGCAAGAGACCCAGTACTTC. Translating gives CAISPRRQETQYF.

Comment on this clonotype: Possible read error: a much larger clone is one base away. The rearrangement uses TRBV6-4 and TRBJ1-2; 8 bases map to TRBD1. Germline V gene data show CDR1 as MRHNA and CDR2 as SNTAGT. This CDR3 is 14 amino acids long. The CDR3, as DNA: TGTGCCAGCATCCTCAGGGGGCTTCGCTATGGCTTCACCTTC. Protein: CASILRGLRYGFTF.

This clonotype was counted ten times or more. The chain joins TRBV6-1 to TRBJ1-1; D remains unclear. This CDR3 comprises 15 residues. Germline-derived CDR1 and CDR2 are MNHNS and SASEGT. V was shortened by 2 bases and J by 0 bases, with 10 bases between the two germline ends. For the CDR3, the DNA is TGTGCCAGCAGTGAAATGGGCAGCTTGAACACTGAAGCTTTCTTT. It codes for CASSEMGSLNTEAFF.

This clonotype was seen many times. V usage is TRBV28 and J usage is TRBJ2-7; perhaps TRBD2 as D (6 bases). The CDR3 sequence is 13 residues long. Per the germline V gene, CDR1 is MDHEN and CDR2 is SYDVKM. V lost 4 bases and J lost 9, with 16 bases in between. In DNA, the CDR3 is TGTGCCAGCAGTTCCCCTAGCGCCTATGGGCAGTACTTC. This gives the protein CASSSPSAYGQYF.

J is TRBJ1-2 and V is TRBV20-1, with D possibly TRBD1 on 6 matching bases. V was shortened by 5 bases and J by 5 bases, with 15 bases between the two germline ends. CDR1 and CDR2 (germline): DFQATT, SNEGSKA (reference sequence). The length of the CDR3 is 13 residues. In nucleotides, the CDR3 is TGCAGTGCTGCCACAGGGAGTCGGTATGGCTACACCTTC. Translation gives CSAATGSRYGYTF.

This clonotype has a count of ten or more. This chain uses TRBV12-5 with TRBJ1-1; 7 nucleotides agree with TRBD1. This CDR3 has 11 residues. The germline V gene encodes CDR1 LGHNT and CDR2 FRNRAP. The ends lost 6 bases at V and 11 bases at J; junction bases unmatched: 6. CDR3 DNA sequence: TGTGCTAGTGGACTAGGGACAGAGGCTTTCTTT. Its translation: CASGLGTEAFF.

This clonotype was observed at least ten times. This chain connects TRBV2 to TRBJ1-3; D gene uncertain. Between the trimmed V and J ends, which lost 6 bases and 4 bases, there was a span of 16 bases. In germline, CDR1 is SNHLY, CDR2 FYNNEI. This CDR3 region has 15 residues. CDR3 bases: TGTGCCAGCAGCCCCGGCGCGGGGTCCGGAAACACCATATATTTT. It yields the protein CASSPGAGSGNTIYF.

This clonotype was counted many times. This chain connects TRBV6-1 to TRBJ2-5; tentatively, D is TRBD1 (6 bases). The length of the CDR3 is 16 residues. V shed 6 bases and J shed 5 bases, with 22 bases lying between them. CDR1 is MNHNS, CDR2 SASEGT, per germline. CDR3 protein: CASSHFGGVARETQYF. DNA of the CDR3: TGTGCCAGCAGCCACTTTGGGGGCGTCGCCAGGGAGACCCAGTACTTC.

This clonotype was observed at least ten times. CDR3 bases: TGTGCCACCAGCAGAGACGAGGCCACGAGGGGCAACGAGCAGTACTTC. Translation: CATSRDEATRGNEQYF. V and J are TRBV15 and TRBJ2-7; the D gene could be TRBD1 or TRBD2 (5 bases each). In germline, CDR1 is LNHNV, CDR2 YYDKDF (reference sequence). The V and J ends lost 0 bases and 5 bases respectively, with 17 bases between them. The length of the CDR3 is 16 residues.

The chain joins TRBV19 to TRBJ2-7; tentatively, D is TRBD2 (6 bases). Trimming pared 10 bases from V and 0 bases from J, leaving 13 bases between. The CDR3 has 13 amino acids. Germline assignment: CDR1 LNHDA and CDR2 SQIVND (reference sequence). CDR3 in amino acids: CATSGTYSYEQYF. DNA for the CDR3: TGTGCCACCTCCGGGACTTACTCCTACGAGCAGTACTTC.